This record looks at one TCR beta chain sequence and its context. Only one count was recorded for this clone. The antigen it binds to is not known. No per-base quality is available; no much larger clone lies one base away. These data belong to a study of control samples from healthy donors and cancer patients (dated by TCRdb to 2020 to 2021). Library prep was done by the immunoSEQ multiplex PCR assay. TCRdb took this table from immuneACCESS and kept in-frame rearrangements with V and J called. Such tables lack part of the clones; where checked against another copy, unresolved V genes explain under half of the gap, and the rest is unexplained. The sample yields around 51,000 clones; about 80% were counted once. Over 9.5% of the sample goes to the ten largest clones. V sheds 0 bases and J sheds 3 bases, leaving 4 bases between their ends. From the cysteine through the phenylalanine, the CDR3 covers 13 amino acids. CDR3 DNA only is kept here, 39 bases in frame from base 1. Via the germline V gene, CDR1 is KGHSH and CDR2 LQKENI.

The sequenced sample was blood. This TCR derives from a man between 65 and 80 years old in good health. The chain is made from TRBV18 and TRBJ2-3, with the D segment identity uncertain. The DNA reads TGTGCCAGCTCACCACCGGTTACAGATACGCAGTATTTT. This is translated as CASSPPVTDTQYF.